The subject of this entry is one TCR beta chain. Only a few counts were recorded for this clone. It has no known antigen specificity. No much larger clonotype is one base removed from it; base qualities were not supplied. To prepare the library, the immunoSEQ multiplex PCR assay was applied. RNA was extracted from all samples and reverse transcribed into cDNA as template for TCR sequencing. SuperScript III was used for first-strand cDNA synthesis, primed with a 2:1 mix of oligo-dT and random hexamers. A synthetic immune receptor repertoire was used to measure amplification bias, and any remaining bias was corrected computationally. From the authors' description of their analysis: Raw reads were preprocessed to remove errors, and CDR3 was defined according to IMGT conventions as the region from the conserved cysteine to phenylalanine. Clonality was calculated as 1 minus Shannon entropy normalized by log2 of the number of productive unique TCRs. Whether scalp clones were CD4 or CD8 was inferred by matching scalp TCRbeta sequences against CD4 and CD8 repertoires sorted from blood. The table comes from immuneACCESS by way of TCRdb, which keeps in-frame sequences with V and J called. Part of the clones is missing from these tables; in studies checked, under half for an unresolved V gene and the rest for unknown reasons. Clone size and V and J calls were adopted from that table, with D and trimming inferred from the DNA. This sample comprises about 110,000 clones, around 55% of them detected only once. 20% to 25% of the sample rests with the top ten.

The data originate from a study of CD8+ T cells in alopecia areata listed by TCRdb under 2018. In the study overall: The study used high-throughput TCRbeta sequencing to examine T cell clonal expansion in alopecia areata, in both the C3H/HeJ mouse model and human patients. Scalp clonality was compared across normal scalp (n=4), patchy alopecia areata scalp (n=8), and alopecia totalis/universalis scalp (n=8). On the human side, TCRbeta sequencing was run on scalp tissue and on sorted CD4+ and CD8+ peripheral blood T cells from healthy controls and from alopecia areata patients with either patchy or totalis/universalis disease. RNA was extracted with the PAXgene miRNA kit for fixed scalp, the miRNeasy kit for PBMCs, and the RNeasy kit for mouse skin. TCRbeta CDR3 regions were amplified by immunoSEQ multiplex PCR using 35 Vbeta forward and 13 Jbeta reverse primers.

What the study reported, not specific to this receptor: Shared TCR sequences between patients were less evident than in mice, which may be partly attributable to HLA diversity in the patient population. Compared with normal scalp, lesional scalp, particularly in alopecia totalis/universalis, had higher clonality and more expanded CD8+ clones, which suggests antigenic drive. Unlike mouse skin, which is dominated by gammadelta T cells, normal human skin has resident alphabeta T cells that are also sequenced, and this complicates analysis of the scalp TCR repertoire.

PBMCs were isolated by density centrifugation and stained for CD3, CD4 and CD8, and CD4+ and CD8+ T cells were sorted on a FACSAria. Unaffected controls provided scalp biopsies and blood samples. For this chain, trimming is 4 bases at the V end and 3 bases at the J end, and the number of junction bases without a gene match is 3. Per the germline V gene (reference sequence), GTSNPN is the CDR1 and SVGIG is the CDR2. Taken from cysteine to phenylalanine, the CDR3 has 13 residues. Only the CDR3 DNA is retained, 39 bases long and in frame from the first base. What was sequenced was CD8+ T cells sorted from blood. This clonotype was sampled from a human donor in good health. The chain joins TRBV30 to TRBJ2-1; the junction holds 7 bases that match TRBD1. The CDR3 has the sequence CAWKGDSYNEQFF. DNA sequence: TGTGCCTGGAAAGGGGACAGCTACAATGAGCAGTTCTTC.